These T cell receptor beta chains were read from a single sample in a study of glioma-infiltrating T cells. MiXCR, applied by TCRdb to the multiplex PCR reads, yields one record per CDR3 protein. Among 100,000 to 150,000 distinct CDR3 sequences listed, around 25% were seen once. The sequencing sample was made of glioma tissue, nonneoplastic brain tissue, or PBMCs (not recorded which). These receptors came from a human donor with low-grade glioma or glioblastoma, undergoing nonglioma brain surgery, or in good health (not recorded which). Each CDR3 is given with its conserved first and last residue. D genes are given only for firm matches. Clone size is given for some rows only: seen once, a few or many times, or a class if the clone is expanded.

clone_size,j_call,d_call,v_call,cdr3_nt,cdr3_aa
.,TRBJ2-1,.,TRBV20-1,TGCAGTGCTAGTGACAGTTACTCCTACAATGAGCAGTTCTTC,CSASDSYSYNEQFF
few,TRBJ1-2,.,TRBV7-2,TGTGCCAGCAGCTTATTGGGCTTCAGGGAGTGGGGCTTAAACTATGGCTACACCTTC,CASSLLGFREWGLNYGYTF
few,TRBJ1-1,.,TRBV19,TGTGCCAGTGGGATAACAGGGAACACTGAAGCTTTCTTT,CASGITGNTEAFF
few,TRBJ2-6,.,TRBV6-1,TGTGCCAGCAGCCAGGGCGTCATGTACGGGGCCAACGTCCTGACTTTC,CASSQGVMYGANVLTF
.,TRBJ1-5,TRBD1,TRBV20-1,TGCAGTGTACAGGGGGGGGGACAGCCCCAGCATTTT,CSVQGGGQPQHF
few,TRBJ1-1,.,TRBV7-9,TGTGCCAGCAGCTTAATCCAGGGGAACACTGAAGCTTTCTTT,CASSLIQGNTEAFF
many,TRBJ1-1,.,TRBV6-1,TGTGCCAGCAGTTGGGGAGGGGGGCGGTTTCGAGGGCGGTTGAATACTGAAGCTTTCTTT,CASSWGGGRFRGRLNTEAFF
.,TRBJ1-1,.,TRBV5-1,TGCGCCAGCAGCTGGGACGGGATTTTGAACACTGAAGCTTTCTTT,CASSWDGILNTEAFF
many,TRBJ1-2,TRBD1,TRBV14,TGTGCCAGCAGCTTCGGACAGGGGGATGGCTACACCTTC,CASSFGQGDGYTF
.,TRBJ2-1,TRBD2,TRBV7-6,TGTGCCAGCAGCTTTGCCGGGGGGGCCGTTGAGCAGTTCTTC,CASSFAGGAVEQFF
few,TRBJ1-2,.,TRBV20-1,TGCAGTGCTAGAGATGTGGGGCGAGGAAACTATGGCTACACCTTC,CSARDVGRGNYGYTF
.,TRBJ1-4,.,TRBV29-1,TGCAGCGTTGCGCTTGATGAAAAACTGTTTTTT,CSVALDEKLFF
.,TRBJ1-5,.,TRBV7-9,TGTGCCAGCTCACCCCCGGGACTGAGCAATCAGCCCCAGCATTTT,CASSPPGLSNQPQHF
few,TRBJ2-4,.,TRBV5-4,TGTGCCAGCAGCTTGAATTACATTCAGTACTTC,CASSLNYIQYF
.,TRBJ2-3,TRBD1,TRBV7-9,TGTGCCAGCAGGGCCGGACAGGGTACAGATACGCAGTATTTT,CASRAGQGTDTQYF
few,TRBJ1-2,.,TRBV20-1,TGCAGTGCCGGGGCCCCTGGGAGCTATGGCTACACCTTC,CSAGAPGSYGYTF